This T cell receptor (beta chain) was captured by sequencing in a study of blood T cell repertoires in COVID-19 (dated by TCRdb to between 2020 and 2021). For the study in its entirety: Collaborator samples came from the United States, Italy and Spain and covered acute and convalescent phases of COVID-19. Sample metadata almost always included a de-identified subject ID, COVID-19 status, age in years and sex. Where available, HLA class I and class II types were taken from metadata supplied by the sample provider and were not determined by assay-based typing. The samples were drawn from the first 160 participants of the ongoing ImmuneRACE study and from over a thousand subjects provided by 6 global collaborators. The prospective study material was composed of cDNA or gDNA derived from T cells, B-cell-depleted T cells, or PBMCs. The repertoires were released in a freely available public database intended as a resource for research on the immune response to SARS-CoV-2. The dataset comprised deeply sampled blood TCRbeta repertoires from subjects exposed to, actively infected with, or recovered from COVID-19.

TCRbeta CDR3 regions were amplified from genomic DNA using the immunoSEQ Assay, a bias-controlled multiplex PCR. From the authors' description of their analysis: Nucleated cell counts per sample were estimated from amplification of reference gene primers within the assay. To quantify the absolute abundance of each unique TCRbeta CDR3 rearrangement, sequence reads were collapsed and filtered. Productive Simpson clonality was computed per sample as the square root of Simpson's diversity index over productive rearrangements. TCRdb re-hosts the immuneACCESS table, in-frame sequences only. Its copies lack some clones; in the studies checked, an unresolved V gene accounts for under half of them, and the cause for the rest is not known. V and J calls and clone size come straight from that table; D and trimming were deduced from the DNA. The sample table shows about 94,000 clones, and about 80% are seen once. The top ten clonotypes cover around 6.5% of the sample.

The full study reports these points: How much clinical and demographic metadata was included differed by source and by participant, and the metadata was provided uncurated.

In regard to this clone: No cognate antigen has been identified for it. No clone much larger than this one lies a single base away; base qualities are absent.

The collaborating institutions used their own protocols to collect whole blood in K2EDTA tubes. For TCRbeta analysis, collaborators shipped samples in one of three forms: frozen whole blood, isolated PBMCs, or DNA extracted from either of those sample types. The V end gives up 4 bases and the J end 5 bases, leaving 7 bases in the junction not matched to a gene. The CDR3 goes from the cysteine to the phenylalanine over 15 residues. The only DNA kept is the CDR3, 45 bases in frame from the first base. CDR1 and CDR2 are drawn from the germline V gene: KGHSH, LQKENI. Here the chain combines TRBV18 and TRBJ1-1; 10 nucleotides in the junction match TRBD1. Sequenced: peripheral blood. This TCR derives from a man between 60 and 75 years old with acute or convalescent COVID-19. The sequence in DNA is TGTGCCAGCTCACAGACAGGGGGCATTTGGACTGAAGCTTTCTTT. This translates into CASSQTGGIWTEAFF.